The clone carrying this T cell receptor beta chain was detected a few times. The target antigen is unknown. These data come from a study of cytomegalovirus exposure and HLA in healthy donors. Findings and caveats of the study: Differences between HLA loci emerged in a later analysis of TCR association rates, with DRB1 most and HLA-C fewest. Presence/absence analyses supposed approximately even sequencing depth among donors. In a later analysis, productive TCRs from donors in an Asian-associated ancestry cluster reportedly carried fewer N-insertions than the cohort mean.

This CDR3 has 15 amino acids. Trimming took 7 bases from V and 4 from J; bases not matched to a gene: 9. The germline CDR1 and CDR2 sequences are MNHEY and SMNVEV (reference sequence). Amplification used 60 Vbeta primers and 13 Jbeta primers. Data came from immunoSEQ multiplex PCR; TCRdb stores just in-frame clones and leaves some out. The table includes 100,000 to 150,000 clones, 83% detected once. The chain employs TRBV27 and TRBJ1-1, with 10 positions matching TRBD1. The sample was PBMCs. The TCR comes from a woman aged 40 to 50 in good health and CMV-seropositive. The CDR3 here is CASIINRDRGTEAFF. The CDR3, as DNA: TGTGCCAGCATCATCAACCGGGACAGGGGCACTGAAGCTTTCTTT.